The 18 T cell receptor beta chains reported below all come from one sample, sequenced in a study of beta chain features in type 1 diabetes. Study findings and constraints: People with Type 1 diabetes carried modestly yet significantly shorter TCRB CDR3s in all four CD4+ subsets.

These receptors have no known antigen. Every isolated RNA sample was fully reverse transcribed, so sequencing captured expressed TCRB transcripts. Libraries were prepared by immunoSEQ multiplex PCR; TCRdb keeps only in-frame clonotypes and omits some of them. The data hold around 160,000 clones, with 8% to 8.5% observed a single time. The source material was central memory CD4+ T cells from blood. These TCRs come from a woman aged 18-29 years with type 1 diabetes.

The sample holds a few counts of this clone. The gene calls are TRBV18 and TRBJ2-7, with TRBD2 matching over 14 bases. Germline V gives CDR1 KGHSH, CDR2 LQKENI. The ends lost 3 bases at V and 4 bases at J; junction bases unmatched: 5. The CDR3 is 16 residues long. CDR3 DNA: TGTGCCAGCTCACCGAAGGGGACTAGCGGGAGTTACGAGCAGTACTTC. As protein: CASSPKGTSGSYEQYF.

This chain connects TRBV29-1 to TRBJ2-3, with unresolved D. V dropped 8 bases and J dropped 5 bases, with 14 bases sitting between them. This CDR3 is 12 amino acids long. The germline gives CDR1 SQVTM, CDR2 ANQGSEA. The CDR3 sequence is CSTPGTLDTQYF. CDR3 DNA sequence: TGCAGCACTCCAGGCACCTTAGATACGCAGTATTTT.

The chain recombines TRBV11-2 with TRBJ2-7, with TRBD2 matching 8 bases. V was pared by 1 base and J by 6 bases, with 5 bases of the junction left unmatched. Germline loops: CDR1 SGHAT, CDR2 FQNNGV. The length of the CDR3 is 14 residues. The CDR3 region is CASSLAGTSSEQYF. The DNA for the CDR3 is TGTGCCAGCAGCTTAGCGGGGACTAGTTCCGAGCAGTACTTC. Full variable domain (rest looked up from reference TRBV11-2 and TRBJ2-7): EAGVAQSPRYKIIEKRQSVAFWCNPISGHATLYWYQQILGQGPKLLIQFQNNGVVDDSQLPKDRFSAERLKGVDSTLKIQPAKLEDSAVYLCASSLAGTSSEQYFGPGTRLTVT.

The gene calls are TRBV7-2 and TRBJ1-5; TRBD1 is a possible D gene (5 bases). V lost 1 base and J 3 bases, leaving 10 bases between the germline ends. Germline V gene data show CDR1 as SGHTA and CDR2 as FQGNSA. The CDR3 consists of 15 residues. Here the CDR3 DNA reads TGTGCCAGCAGCTTAGGGCCGGGACTCAATCAGCCCCAGCATTTT. This gives the protein CASSLGPGLNQPQHF.

The chain joins TRBV6-5 to TRBJ2-5, with a tentative D call TRBD2 (5 bases). The CDR3 has 15 amino acids. Trimming removed 0 bases at V and 5 bases at J, with 13 bases between. Germline CDR1 is MNHEY and CDR2 is SVGAGI. CDR3 bases: TGTGCCAGCAGTTACTCGATTGGGAGTCGGGAGACCCAGTACTTC. Protein: CASSYSIGSRETQYF.

This rearrangement joins TRBV7-9 to TRBJ2-7; D call uncertain. CDR3 length: 14 amino acids. Germline lookup yields CDR1 SEHNR and CDR2 FQNEAQ (reference sequence). V lost 5 bases to trimming and J lost 0 bases, with 11 bases between them. The CDR3 sequence is CASSVTVSSYEQYF. DNA for the CDR3: TGTGCCAGCAGCGTTACAGTGTCCTCCTACGAGCAGTACTTC.

V and J are TRBV4-2 and TRBJ2-2, with 9 nucleotides matching TRBD1. V was pared by 0 bases and J by 5 bases, with 4 bases of the junction left unmatched. This CDR3 has 16 amino acids. Looked up from germline, CDR1 is LGHNA and CDR2 is YNFKEQ. CDR3 sequence (DNA): TGTGCCAGCAGCCAAGAGACAGGGGGGAAAACCGGGGAGCTGTTTTTT. It codes for CASSQETGGKTGELFF.

The chain couples TRBV9 to TRBJ2-2, with TRBD2 matching over 10 bases. This CDR3 contains 15 residues. Germline assignment: CDR1 SGDLS and CDR2 YYNGEE. Trimming took 4 bases from V and 8 from J; bases not matched to a gene: 8. This CDR3 reads CASSKRAGGEGELFF. CDR3 nucleotide sequence: TGTGCCAGCAGCAAAAGAGCGGGAGGGGAGGGGGAGCTGTTTTTT.

This clone was detected a few times. The CDR3 DNA is TGTGCCAGCGGGTCCGGGGTCCAAGAGACCCAGTACTTC. Translated: CASGSGVQETQYF. This chain joins TRBV6-5 and TRBJ2-5, with D perhaps matching TRBD2 (5 bases). CDR1 and CDR2 (germline): MNHEY, SVGAGI. Trimming left V 8 bases short and J 1 base short, with 11 bases between. The CDR3 runs 13 residues.

V gene TRBV5-4 combines with J gene TRBJ1-5; D gene uncertain. Trimming stripped 0 bases from V and 2 bases from J, with 12 bases between. The CDR3 length is 16 residues. Germline CDR1 reads SGHNT; CDR2 reads YYREEE (reference sequence). The CDR3 coding sequence is TGTGCCAGCAGCTTGGATCGCGGGTACGGCAATCAGCCCCAGCATTTT. Translating gives CASSLDRGYGNQPQHF.

This clone was counted a few times. V is TRBV7-9 and J is TRBJ2-2, with 9 bases fitting TRBD1. Germline assignment: CDR1 SEHNR and CDR2 FQNEAQ (reference sequence). This CDR3 has 14 residues. V lost 9 bases, J lost 1 base, and 3 bases stayed unmatched. CDR3 sequence reads: CARLGQGNTGELFF. CDR3 nucleotide sequence: TGTGCCAGACTGGGACAGGGGAACACCGGGGAGCTGTTTTTT.

V usage is TRBV7-2 and J usage is TRBJ1-1; no clear D. The CDR3 has 15 amino acids. Trimming stripped 1 base from V and 1 base from J, with 10 bases between. Looked up from germline, CDR1 is SGHTA and CDR2 is FQGNSA. DNA of the CDR3: TGTGCCAGCAGCTTAGTGTGGGCCGGGAACACTGAAGCTTTCTTT. Translation gives CASSLVWAGNTEAFF.

The chain combines TRBV7-9 with TRBJ1-1; possible D gene TRBD1, 6 bases. The V end was cut by 7 bases, the J end by 1 base, with 10 bases between. The CDR3 sequence is 13 residues long. In germline, CDR1 is SEHNR, CDR2 FQNEAQ (reference sequence). CDR3 sequence (DNA): TGTGCCAGCACCCCGACAGGGAACACTGAAGCTTTCTTT. Its protein product is CASTPTGNTEAFF.

This chain links TRBV19 with TRBJ2-1; no reliable D call. Germline lookup yields CDR1 LNHDA and CDR2 SQIVND (reference sequence). The V gene lost 4 bases and the J gene lost 9 bases, with 13 bases spanning the gap. CDR3 length equals 13 residues. CDR3: CASSTPGMGEQFF. The DNA for the CDR3 is TGTGCCAGTAGTACCCCAGGAATGGGTGAGCAGTTCTTC.

V and J are TRBV20-1 and TRBJ1-1, with 8 positions matching TRBD1. There are 11 residues in the CDR3. The V gene end was trimmed by 3 bases and the J gene end by 10 bases; junction bases not matched to a gene: 4. Germline V gene sequence: CDR1 DFQATT, CDR2 SNEGSKA (reference sequence). As DNA, the CDR3 is TGCAGTGCTAGGTTAGACAGGGGAGCTTTCTTT. This translates into CSARLDRGAFF.

A few counts support this clone. The rearrangement uses TRBV16 and TRBJ1-3, with D hard to call. This CDR3 has 16 amino acids. Per germline, CDR1 KGHSY and CDR2 FQNENV. V was clipped by 0 bases and J by 0 bases, with 9 bases between them. CDR3 sequence: CASSQSAWASGNTIYF. As DNA, the CDR3 is TGTGCCAGCAGCCAATCCGCCTGGGCCTCTGGAAACACCATATATTTT.

The chain joins TRBV28 to TRBJ1-4; 7 bases align to TRBD1. The CDR3 sequence is 14 residues long. Per the germline V gene, CDR1 is MDHEN and CDR2 is SYDVKM. With V trimmed by 5 bases and J by 8 bases, 8 bases remained unmatched. CDR3 protein: CASSQTTGKEKLFF. The CDR3 region has the DNA TGTGCCAGCAGTCAGACGACAGGGAAGGAAAAACTGTTTTTT. The whole variable domain, remainder taken from reference TRBV28 and TRBJ1-4, is DVKVTQSSRYLVKRTGEKVFLECVQDMDHENMFWYRQDPGLGLRLIYFSYDVKMKEKGDIPEGYSVSREKKERFSLILESASTNQTSMYLCASSQTTGKEKLFFGSGTQLSVL.

This clone was detected only a few times. The chain employs TRBV5-1 and TRBJ2-1; 9 bases line up with TRBD1. The germline V gene has CDR1 SGHRS and CDR2 YFSETQ. The CDR3 sequence is 13 residues long. V gave up 7 bases and J gave up 4 bases; unmatched junction bases: 3. CDR3 coding DNA: TGCGCCAGCCACAGGGGGCCTTACAATGAGCAGTTCTTC. Translation gives CASHRGPYNEQFF.